This TCR beta chain stems from a study of blood T cells in healthy people across ages. The CDR3 totals 15 residues. Germline CDR1 is LNHNV and CDR2 is YYDKDF (reference sequence). The germline V and J ends were trimmed by 0 bases and 4 bases, with 12 bases remaining between them. The use of a sample-barcoded 5' primer and a J-beta primer mix characterized a second PCR of 7 to 11 cycles. Carrying 12 random nucleotides, a template-switch adaptor labeled each individual cDNA molecule. TCRdb reanalysed the 5' RACE reads using MiXCR and keeps one entry per CDR3 protein. The data show roughly 1.5 million distinct CDR3 sequences, around 40% seen once.

V usage is TRBV15 and J usage is TRBJ1-2; maybe TRBD1 (6 bases). The sequence was obtained from a woman under 30 in good health. Sequences were obtained from blood. The CDR3 sequence is CATSRDIQGSYGYTF. CDR3 sequence (DNA): TGTGCCACCAGCAGAGATATCCAGGGGAGCTATGGCTACACCTTC.